The next 5 T cell receptor beta chains were all read from a single sample in a study of technical replicates of blood from four donors. Profiled with immunoSEQ multiplex PCR; TCRdb holds only in-frame clones, not every one. The sample holds about 100,000 clones; about 95% are singletons and the top ten take 0.21%. The specimen sequenced was T cells isolated from PBMCs. Receptor source: a human donor in good health.

This rearrangement joins TRBV10-3 to TRBJ1-5, with a possible D match to TRBD1 (6 bases). Germline CDR1 and CDR2: ENHRY and SYGVKD. The CDR3 totals 14 residues. V gave up 3 bases and J gave up 2 bases, with 8 bases separating them. The CDR3, as DNA: TGTGCCATCAGTGAACAGGGCGGCAATCAGCCCCAGCATTTT. Residues: CAISEQGGNQPQHF.

The J gene is TRBJ2-7, the V gene TRBV4-1; tentative D call: TRBD2 (5 bases). The V and J ends lost 2 bases and 4 bases respectively, with 12 bases between them. The CDR3 consists of 14 residues. From germline, CDR1 is MGHRA and CDR2 YSYEKL. The CDR3 loop is CASSQPKRGYEQYF. As DNA, the CDR3 is TGCGCCAGCAGCCAACCGAAAAGAGGGTACGAGCAGTACTTC.

This rearrangement joins TRBV10-1 to TRBJ2-3, with D possibly being TRBD2 (6 bases). The CDR3 totals 15 residues. Trimming pared 5 bases from V and 3 bases from J, leaving 15 bases between. Germline-derived CDR1 and CDR2 are WNHNN and SYGVQD (reference sequence). The CDR3 nucleotides are TGCGCCAGCAGTCAAGGAGGGGTCCATACAGATACGCAGTATTTT. Protein sequence: CASSQGGVHTDTQYF.

The chain has TRBV9 and TRBJ2-7; 7 bases align to TRBD1. Trimming cost V 0 bases and J 3 bases; bases outside gene matches: 3. There are 14 residues in the CDR3. In germline, CDR1 is SGDLS, CDR2 YYNGEE. This CDR3 reads CASSVGDSDYEQYF. CDR3 in DNA: TGTGCCAGCAGCGTAGGGGACAGCGACTACGAGCAGTACTTC.

This clone was found a few times. The chain uses TRBV7-8 and TRBJ2-7, with D unresolved. Germline loops: CDR1 SGHVS, CDR2 FQNEAQ. Trimming shortened V by 5 bases and J by 7 bases, and 12 bases separated the two germline ends. This CDR3 is built from 12 residues. CDR3 nucleotides: TGTGCCAGCAGCCCCTCACCGCGTGAGCAGTACTTC. This translates into CASSPSPREQYF.